Listed below are T cell receptor beta chains from one sample, sequenced in a study of T cells in Graves' hyperthyroidism and ophthalmopathy. TCRdb ran MiXCR on the multiplex PCR reads and lists one entry per CDR3 protein. The sample shows about 840,000 distinct CDR3 sequences, 35% to 40% of them seen only once. The sample consisted of blood. Every receptor here comes from a young man with Graves' hyperthyroidism. The CDR3 runs from the conserved cysteine through the conserved F or W. Fields, in order: clone size, D gene, V gene, J gene, CDR3 protein, CDR3 DNA. A D gene is named only where the DNA matches it firmly. Expanded clones are given a class, and other clones once, few, many or no size at all.

clone_size: few; d_call: -; v_call: TRBV7-3; j_call: TRBJ1-6; cdr3_aa: CASSVGGEAPLHF; cdr3_nt: TGTGCCAGCAGCGTCGGAGGGGAAGCCCCCCTCCACTTT
clone_size: -; d_call: -; v_call: TRBV29-1; j_call: TRBJ2-7; cdr3_aa: CSVEGQNTGELYF; cdr3_nt: TGCAGCGTTGAGGGTCAAAACACCGGGGAGCTGTACTTC
clone_size: -; d_call: -; v_call: TRBV29-1; j_call: TRBJ1-1; cdr3_aa: CSVVAGSEAFF; cdr3_nt: TGCAGCGTGGTAGCGGGGTCTGAAGCTTTCTTT
clone_size: many; d_call: -; v_call: TRBV7-3; j_call: TRBJ1-1; cdr3_aa: CASSYTKNTEAFF; cdr3_nt: TGTGCCAGCAGCTATACAAAGAACACTGAAGCTTTCTTT
clone_size: -; d_call: -; v_call: TRBV20-1; j_call: TRBJ2-5; cdr3_aa: CSASSEQGPLSKETQYF; cdr3_nt: TGCAGTGCTAGTTCCGAGCAGGGCCCGTTGTCAAAAGAGACCCAGTACTTC
clone_size: -; d_call: TRBD2; v_call: TRBV4-3; j_call: TRBJ2-7; cdr3_aa: CASSQGTSSNEQYF; cdr3_nt: TGCGCCAGCAGCCAAGGGACTAGTTCGAACGAGCAGTACTTC
clone_size: -; d_call: -; v_call: TRBV6-5; j_call: TRBJ1-5; cdr3_aa: CASSVQGGRQPQHF; cdr3_nt: TGTGCCAGCAGCGTGCAGGGAGGGCGTCAGCCCCAGCATTTT
clone_size: -; d_call: -; v_call: TRBV12-3/TRBV12-4; j_call: TRBJ1-1; cdr3_aa: CASIPPSQANTEAFF; cdr3_nt: TGTGCCAGCATTCCCCCCAGCCAGGCGAACACTGAAGCTTTCTTT
clone_size: -; d_call: -; v_call: TRBV20-1; j_call: TRBJ2-7; cdr3_aa: CCARTLPYEQYF; cdr3_nt: TGCTGTGCTAGAACTTTGCCCTACGAGCAGTACTTC
clone_size: -; d_call: TRBD1; v_call: TRBV6-4; j_call: TRBJ1-2; cdr3_aa: CASEDRGYVYGYTF; cdr3_nt: TGTGCCAGCGAGGACAGGGGGTACGTCTATGGCTACACCTTC
clone_size: few; d_call: TRBD1; v_call: TRBV7-2; j_call: TRBJ1-2; cdr3_aa: CASSLQTGGANYDYTF; cdr3_nt: TGTGCCAGCAGCTTACAGACAGGGGGTGCTAACTATGACTACACCTTC
clone_size: -; d_call: -; v_call: TRBV5-1; j_call: TRBJ1-3; cdr3_aa: CASSLERSGNTVYF; cdr3_nt: TGCGCCAGCAGCTTGGAACGGAGTGGAAACACCGTATATTTT
clone_size: -; d_call: -; v_call: TRBV11-2; j_call: TRBJ2-7; cdr3_aa: CASTGSKLYEQYF; cdr3_nt: TGTGCCAGCACCGGGAGCAAACTATACGAGCAGTACTTC
clone_size: many; d_call: -; v_call: TRBV29-1; j_call: TRBJ1-1; cdr3_aa: CSVEVWDGNTEAFF; cdr3_nt: TGCAGCGTTGAAGTCTGGGACGGCAACACTGAAGCTTTCTTT
clone_size: few; d_call: TRBD2; v_call: TRBV9; j_call: TRBJ2-5; cdr3_aa: CASSLRLAAQETQYF; cdr3_nt: TGTGCCAGCAGCTTACGACTAGCGGCTCAAGAGACCCAGTACTTC
clone_size: few; d_call: -; v_call: TRBV19; j_call: TRBJ2-5; cdr3_aa: CASSIRFQETQYF; cdr3_nt: TGTGCCAGTAGTATTCGGTTCCAAGAGACCCAGTACTTC
clone_size: many; d_call: TRBD1; v_call: TRBV2; j_call: TRBJ1-2; cdr3_aa: CASSLGQKSYGYTF; cdr3_nt: TGTGCCAGCAGCTTGGGACAGAAGAGCTATGGCTACACCTTC
clone_size: -; d_call: -; v_call: TRBV2; j_call: TRBJ1-1; cdr3_aa: CASAPGGRSPEAFF; cdr3_nt: TGTGCCAGCGCTCCCGGGGGCAGGAGCCCAGAAGCTTTCTTT
clone_size: once; d_call: -; v_call: TRBV7-2; j_call: TRBJ1-1; cdr3_aa: CASSIGIDGEAFF; cdr3_nt: TGTGCCAGCAGCATTGGGATCGATGGTGAAGCTTTCTTT
clone_size: -; d_call: -; v_call: TRBV12-3/TRBV12-4; j_call: TRBJ2-2; cdr3_aa: CASTPGHTGELFF; cdr3_nt: TGTGCCAGCACGCCGGGTCACACCGGGGAGCTGTTTTTT
clone_size: -; d_call: -; v_call: TRBV15; j_call: TRBJ2-7; cdr3_aa: CATGEMASSYEQYF; cdr3_nt: TGTGCCACCGGAGAGATGGCCAGCTCCTACGAGCAGTACTTC
clone_size: -; d_call: TRBD1; v_call: TRBV7-2; j_call: TRBJ2-7; cdr3_aa: CASSLVGQEYYEQYF; cdr3_nt: TGTGCCAGCAGCTTAGTGGGACAGGAATACTACGAGCAGTACTTC
clone_size: -; d_call: -; v_call: TRBV19; j_call: TRBJ1-2; cdr3_aa: CASMQGVYGYTF; cdr3_nt: TGTGCCAGTATGCAGGGTGTATATGGCTACACCTTC